This T cell receptor beta chain was retrieved from a study of blood T cell repertoires in COVID-19. Study in general: The samples span acute and convalescent COVID-19 from the United States, Italy and Spain.

In the authors' workflow: Scientists estimated how many nucleated cells there were by amplifying reference gene primers. Method: immunoSEQ multiplex PCR; TCRdb's copy keeps in-frame clones and lacks some. That table supplies the V and J calls and clone size; D and trimming were determined from the DNA. The table includes about 200,000 clones, roughly 77% detected once. Trimming stripped 0 bases from V and 2 bases from J, with 14 bases between. Germline V gene sequence: CDR1 MGHRA, CDR2 YSYEKL. The CDR3 loop spans 16 amino acids. This chain joins TRBV4-1 and TRBJ2-7; D is possibly TRBD1 (7 bases). Sequencing used peripheral blood. This clonotype was obtained from a woman aged 40 to 50 with COVID-19, enrolled during active disease. CDR3 sequence: CASSQDGGGLPYEQYF. DNA for the CDR3: TGCGCCAGCAGCCAAGATGGAGGGGGCCTCCCCTACGAGCAGTACTTC.